This T cell receptor (beta chain) stems from a study of beta chain features in type 1 diabetes. Regarding the study as a whole: Whether HLA type influences TCRB rearrangement remained unresolved here. In all four CD4+ subsets, TCRB CDR3 length was significantly, moderately reduced in type 1 diabetes. PCR may have favored shorter templates equally in patients and controls. Type 1 diabetes patients had VDJ junctions that carried fewer insertions and more deletions.

The investigators reverse transcribed all of the isolated RNA, so they sequenced expressed TCRB transcripts. Only in-frame clones appear in the TCRdb table, and some are missing; sequencing was by immunoSEQ multiplex PCR. The table includes about 900,000 clones, roughly a sixth detected once. Worth noting for this clone: Antigen unknown. Distinct nucleotide sequences in the sample also encode this CDR3.

The CDR3 spans 15 residues. Germline assignment: CDR1 SGHTA and CDR2 FQGNSA. V dropped 0 bases and J dropped 5; count of bases not matched to a gene: 2. This clonotype was obtained from a young woman in good health. The sequenced sample consisted of naive CD4+ T cells from blood. The chain is built from TRBV7-2 and TRBJ2-5; 11 bases line up with TRBD1. The CDR3 sequence: CASSLAGTGGETQYF. CDR3 coding DNA: TGTGCCAGCAGCTTAGCGGGGACAGGGGGGGAGACCCAGTACTTC.